This note documents a single T cell receptor (beta chain) sequence. Its target is unknown. The source of the sample is a study of long-term antiretroviral therapy in people with HIV. Whole-study findings and limits: After ART, diversity increased yet remained lower than transplant donor controls.

CDR3 length: 13 amino acids. In germline, CDR1 is GTSNPN, CDR2 SVGIG (reference sequence). V was pared by 3 bases and J by 4 bases, with 10 bases between. The assay, immunoSEQ v3.0, was run at survey level. Clones were sequenced by immunoSEQ multiplex PCR, and TCRdb holds only the in-frame ones, with some missing. In the table there are about 6,000 clones, around 74% of which are singletons. This material consisted of unsorted PBMCs, taken 0.5 years before starting antiretroviral therapy. This sequence joins TRBV30 and TRBJ2-1; no clear D gene. This clonotype originated in a man aged 40-49 years with HIV. CDR3 in amino acids: CAWSREVYNEQFF. The CDR3 DNA sequence: TGTGCCTGGAGCAGAGAAGTTTACAATGAGCAGTTCTTC. The variable domain in full, with the rest retrieved from reference TRBV30 and TRBJ2-1, is SQTIHQWPATLVQPVGSPLSLECTVEGTSNPNLYWYRQAAGRGLQLLFYSVGIGQISSEVPQNLSASRPQDRQFILSSKKLLLSDSGFYLCAWSREVYNEQFFGPGTRLTVL.